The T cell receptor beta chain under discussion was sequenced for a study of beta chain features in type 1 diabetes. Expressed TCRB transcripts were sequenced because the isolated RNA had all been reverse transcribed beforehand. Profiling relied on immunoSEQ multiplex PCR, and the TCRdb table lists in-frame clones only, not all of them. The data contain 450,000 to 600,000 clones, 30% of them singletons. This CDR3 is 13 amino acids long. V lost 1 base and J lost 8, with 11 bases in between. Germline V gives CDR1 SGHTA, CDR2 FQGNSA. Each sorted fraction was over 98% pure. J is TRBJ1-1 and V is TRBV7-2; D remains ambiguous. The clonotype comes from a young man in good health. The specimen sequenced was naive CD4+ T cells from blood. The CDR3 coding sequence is TGTGCCAGCAGCTTAGAACGTCGGCTAGAAGCTTTCTTT. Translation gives CASSLERRLEAFF.